This is a list of T cell receptor beta chains from one sample in a study of neurological immune-mediated disorders. TCRdb re-called the 5' RACE reads with MiXCR, one entry per CDR3 protein. The table includes roughly 40,000 distinct CDR3 sequences, more than 2% detected once. The sample comprised PBMCs. These TCRs come from a man aged 45 to 65 with multiple sclerosis. Each CDR3 is given with its conserved first and last residue. A D gene is named only where the DNA matches it firmly. Only some rows state a clone size, as once, few, many or a class for expanded clones.

v_gene	d_gene	j_gene	abundance	CDR3nt	CDR3aa
TRBV5-6	-	TRBJ2-7	many	TGTGCCAGCAGCAAAGGGACACCCACCTACGAGCAGTACTTC	CASSKGTPTYEQYF
TRBV7-3	TRBD1	TRBJ2-7	many	TGTGCCAGCACTATACCGGGACAGGGGAGCTACGAGCAGTACTTC	CASTIPGQGSYEQYF
TRBV7-9	-	TRBJ2-7	many	TGTGCCAGCGGGGCCGGCTACGAGCAGTACTTC	CASGAGYEQYF
TRBV28	-	TRBJ2-5	many	TGTGCCAGCAGTACTTACGGGCAGGGACAAGAGACCCAGTACTTC	CASSTYGQGQETQYF
TRBV27	TRBD2	TRBJ2-7	many	TGTGCCAGCAGTCCCCTCCAAGCGGGGGTCCCTCTGTACGAGCAGTACTTC	CASSPLQAGVPLYEQYF
TRBV4-1	-	TRBJ1-1	many	TGCGCCAGCAGGACAATAGGGGAGAACACTGAAGCTTTCTTT	CASRTIGENTEAFF
TRBV7-2	-	TRBJ2-7	few	TGTGCCAGCAGCCCACAGGGTAGCGAGCAGTACTTC	CASSPQGSEQYF
TRBV7-9	-	TRBJ1-2	many	TGTGCCAGCCCTACCCCGATCTTACCACCCTATGGCTACACCTTC	CASPTPILPPYGYTF
TRBV6-6	-	TRBJ1-5	many	TGTGCCAGCAGGGATGTGGACAGCAGACATCAGCCCCAGCATTTT	CASRDVDSRHQPQHF
TRBV12-3/TRBV12-4	TRBD2	TRBJ2-5	many	TGTGCCAGCAGTTTCGGCGGGGGGCAGACCCAGTACTTC	CASSFGGGQTQYF
TRBV28	TRBD1	TRBJ1-6	few	TGTGCCAGCAGTTATAGACAGGGATGGGGTTCACCCCTCAACTTT	CASSYRQGWGSPLNF
TRBV20-1	TRBD2	TRBJ2-4	many	TGCAGTGCTCAGCCATCTAGCGGGGGAGCCAAAAACATTCAGTACTTC	CSAQPSSGGAKNIQYF
TRBV5-1	TRBD1	TRBJ2-5	many	TGCGCCAGCAAGTTCCGGGACAGGGGGCGGGAGACCCAGTACTTC	CASKFRDRGRETQYF
TRBV5-1	TRBD1	TRBJ1-2	many	TGCGCCAGCAGCTTGGGGGACAGATACTATGGCTACACCTTC	CASSLGDRYYGYTF
TRBV7-2	-	TRBJ2-1	medium-sized	TGTGCCAGCAGCTTACGCAGGGAGAGGGTCAATGAGCAGTTCTTC	CASSLRRERVNEQFF
TRBV4-1	-	TRBJ2-4	many	TGCGCCAGCAGCCAAACCCTACAGGGAGGACGAGCGTACTTC	CASSQTLQGGRAYF
TRBV4-1	-	TRBJ1-2	many	TGCGCCAGCAGCCCGGGTCTTAACTATGGCTACACCTTC	CASSPGLNYGYTF
TRBV4-1	-	TRBJ2-1	many	TGCGCCAGCAGCCATCTAACAGGGAGCTCCTACAATGAGCAGTTCTTC	CASSHLTGSSYNEQFF
TRBV20-1	TRBD1	TRBJ2-1	many	TGCAGTGCTCAGGACAGGGTGGATTACAATGAGCAGTTCTTC	CSAQDRVDYNEQFF
TRBV12-3/TRBV12-4	-	TRBJ1-4	many	TGTGCCAGCAGTCAGGAGCCAACTAATGAAAAACTGTTTTTT	CASSQEPTNEKLFF
TRBV3-1	TRBD1	TRBJ2-5	many	TGTGCCAGCAGCCCCTGGGACAGGGGGTCAGAGACCCAGTACTTC	CASSPWDRGSETQYF
TRBV6-5	-	TRBJ1-1	many	TGTGCCAGCAGTTACTCGGGACTTGGGGACACTGAAGCTTTCTTT	CASSYSGLGDTEAFF
TRBV29-1	-	TRBJ2-5	many	TGCAGCGTGGACAGGGAGGGCAAGACCCAGTACTTC	CSVDREGKTQYF
TRBV12-3/TRBV12-4	-	TRBJ2-7	many	TGTGCCAGCAGTTTAGCGGGTCAGTTAGGCTACGAGCAGTACTTC	CASSLAGQLGYEQYF
TRBV29-1	-	TRBJ2-7	many	TGCAGCGCCGGAGGCGGGTCAACCTACGAGCAGTACTTC	CSAGGGSTYEQYF
TRBV12-3/TRBV12-4	TRBD1	TRBJ2-1	many	TGTGCCAGCAGAAGTCCACAGGGGAGCTCCTACAATGAGCAGTTCTTC	CASRSPQGSSYNEQFF
TRBV12-3/TRBV12-4	TRBD2	TRBJ2-2	many	TGTGCCAGCAGTTTCTCCGGGGGGGCCACCGGGGAGCTGTTTTTT	CASSFSGGATGELFF
TRBV3-1	TRBD1	TRBJ2-7	many	TGTGCCAGCAGCCACCTCTCCGGGACAGGGGGCTACGAGCAGTACTTC	CASSHLSGTGGYEQYF
TRBV7-2	-	TRBJ2-6	many	TGTGCCAGCAGTCCAGCGTCTGGGGCCAACGTCCTGACTTTC	CASSPASGANVLTF
TRBV7-2	TRBD2	TRBJ2-1	many	TGTGCCAGCAGCTTAGCTCTAGCGGTCTCCTACAATGAGCAGTTCTTC	CASSLALAVSYNEQFF
TRBV7-2	-	TRBJ1-1	many	TGTGCCAGCAGCCACCCCCCATTTTACGCCAACACTGAAGCTTTCTTT	CASSHPPFYANTEAFF
TRBV7-9	-	TRBJ2-7	many	TGTGCCAGCAGCATGACAGCCTACGAGCAGTACTTC	CASSMTAYEQYF
TRBV5-1	TRBD1	TRBJ2-5	many	TGCGCCAGCAGCCCGGACAGGGGGTCAGAGACCCAGTACTTC	CASSPDRGSETQYF
TRBV5-1	-	TRBJ2-1	many	TGCGCCAGCAGCTTAGGGGGGGGCGAGCAGTTCTTC	CASSLGGGEQFF
TRBV12-3/TRBV12-4	TRBD1	TRBJ2-1	many	TGTGCCAGCAGTTTTACAGGGGAACTTGAGCAGTTCTTC	CASSFTGELEQFF
TRBV2	TRBD1	TRBJ1-5	-	TGTGCCAGCAGTGGGGACAGGGGGTCACCCCAGCATTTT	CASSGDRGSPQHF
TRBV5-1	TRBD1	TRBJ2-1	many	TGCGCCAGCAGCCGGACAGGCAATGAGCAGTTCTTC	CASSRTGNEQFF
TRBV12-3/TRBV12-4	-	TRBJ2-5	many	TGTGCCAGCGGGGTACAAGAGACCCAGTACTTC	CASGVQETQYF
TRBV20-1	-	TRBJ2-3	many	TGCAGTGCTAGTCTGACATGGGCGCAGTATTTT	CSASLTWAQYF
TRBV5-1	TRBD2	TRBJ2-1	many	TGCGCCAGCAGCTTGGGTTCTAGCGGGGGGAATGACAATGAGCAGTTCTTC	CASSLGSSGGNDNEQFF
TRBV2	-	TRBJ2-1	many	TGTGCCAGCACCCCGGGGCGGGGTCTGGGGGTCTACAATGAGCAGTTCTTC	CASTPGRGLGVYNEQFF